The entry below gives a single TCR beta chain sequence along with its context. What it binds is not known. Germline trimming cut 5 bases from V and 4 bases from J; bases unmatched to any gene: 8. Germline-derived CDR1 and CDR2 are SEHNR and FQNEAQ (reference sequence). The CDR3 sequence is 15 residues long. This entry belongs to a study of shared clonotypes between healthy human individuals. Study details: Aged between 18 and 49, the donors were a couple of women and a few men.

Each PCR replicate from the sorted subsets contained 200 to 250 ng DNA, which is around 30,000 T cell genomes. Data came from immunoSEQ multiplex PCR; TCRdb stores just in-frame clones and leaves some out. Of around 990,000 clones in the sample, 60% to 80% were seen once. Study-wide findings and caveats: A reduction in generation probabilities was seen for non-shared clonotypes relative to those shared by all four donors. Sampling used blood alone; tissue repertoires probably differ.

This TCR came from a man aged 18 to 35 in good health. Some clones in this sample may be carry-over from other donors' samples. The rearrangement links TRBV7-9 to TRBJ1-2, with 9 bases fitting TRBD1. Specimen: memory CD4+ T cells from PBMCs. Documented subset: CD45RA-negative fraction. The CDR3 coding sequence is TGTGCCAGCAGCCCCACGGGACAGGGTCCCTATGGCTACACCTTC. It specifies CASSPTGQGPYGYTF.